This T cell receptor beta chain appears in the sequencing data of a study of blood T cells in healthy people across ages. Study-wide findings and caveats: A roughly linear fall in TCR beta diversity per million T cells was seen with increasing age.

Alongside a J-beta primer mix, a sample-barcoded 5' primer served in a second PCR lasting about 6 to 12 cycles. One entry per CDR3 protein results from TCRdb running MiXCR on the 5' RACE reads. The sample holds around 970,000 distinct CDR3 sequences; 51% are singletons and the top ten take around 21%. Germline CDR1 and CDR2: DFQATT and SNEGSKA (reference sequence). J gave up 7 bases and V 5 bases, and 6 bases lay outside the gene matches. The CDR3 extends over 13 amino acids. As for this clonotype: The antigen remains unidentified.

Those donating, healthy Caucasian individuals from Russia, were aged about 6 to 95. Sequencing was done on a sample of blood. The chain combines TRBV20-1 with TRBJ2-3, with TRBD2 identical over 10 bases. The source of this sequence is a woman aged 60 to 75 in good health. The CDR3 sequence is CSASLAGVNTQYF. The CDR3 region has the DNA TGCAGTGCTTCCCTAGCGGGAGTGAATACGCAGTATTTT.